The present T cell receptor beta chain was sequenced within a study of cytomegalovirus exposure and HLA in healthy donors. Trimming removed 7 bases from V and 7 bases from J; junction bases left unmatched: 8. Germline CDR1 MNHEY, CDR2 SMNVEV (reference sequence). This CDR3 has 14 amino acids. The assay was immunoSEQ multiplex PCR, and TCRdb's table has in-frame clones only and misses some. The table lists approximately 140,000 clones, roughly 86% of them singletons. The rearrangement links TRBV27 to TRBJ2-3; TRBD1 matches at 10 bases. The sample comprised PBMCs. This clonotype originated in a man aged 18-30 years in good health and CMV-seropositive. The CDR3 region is CASNRGQGKNTQYF. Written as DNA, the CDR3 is TGTGCCAGCAACCGGGGACAGGGGAAGAATACGCAGTATTTT.